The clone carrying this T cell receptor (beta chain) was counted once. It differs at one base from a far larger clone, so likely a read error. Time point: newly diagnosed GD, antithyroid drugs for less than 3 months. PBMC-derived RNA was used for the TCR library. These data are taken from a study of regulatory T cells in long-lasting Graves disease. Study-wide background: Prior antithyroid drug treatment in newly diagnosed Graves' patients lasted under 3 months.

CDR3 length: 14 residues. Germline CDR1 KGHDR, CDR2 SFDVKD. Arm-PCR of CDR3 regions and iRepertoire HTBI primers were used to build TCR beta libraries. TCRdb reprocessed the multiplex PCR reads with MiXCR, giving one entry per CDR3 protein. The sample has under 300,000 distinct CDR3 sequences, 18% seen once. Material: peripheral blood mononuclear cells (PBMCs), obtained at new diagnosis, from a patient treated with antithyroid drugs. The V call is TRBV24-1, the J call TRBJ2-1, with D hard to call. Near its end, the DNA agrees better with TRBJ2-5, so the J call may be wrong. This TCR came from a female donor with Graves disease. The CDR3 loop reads CATSENSHQETQYF. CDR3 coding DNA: TGTGCCACCAGTGAGAACAGTCATCAAGAGACCCAGTACTTC.